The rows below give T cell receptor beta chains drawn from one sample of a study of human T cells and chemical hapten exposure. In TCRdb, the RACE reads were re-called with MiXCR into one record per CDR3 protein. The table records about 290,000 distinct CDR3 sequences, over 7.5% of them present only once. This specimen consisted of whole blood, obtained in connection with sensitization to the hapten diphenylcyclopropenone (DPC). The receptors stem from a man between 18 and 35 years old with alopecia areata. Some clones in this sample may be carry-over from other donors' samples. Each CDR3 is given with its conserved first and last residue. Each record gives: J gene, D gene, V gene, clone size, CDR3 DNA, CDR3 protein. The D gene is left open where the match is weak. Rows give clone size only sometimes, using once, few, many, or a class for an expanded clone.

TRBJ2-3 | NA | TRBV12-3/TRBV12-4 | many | TGTGCCAGCAGTTTAGGAGCGGACTTAGATACGCAGTATTTT | CASSLGADLDTQYF
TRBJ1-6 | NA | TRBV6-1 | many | TGTGCCAGCAGTTTCATAAACGCCTATAATTCACCCCTCCACTTT | CASSFINAYNSPLHF
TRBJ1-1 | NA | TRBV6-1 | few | TGTGCCAGCAGGCTTACAGGGTCGGGCACTGAAGCTTTCTTT | CASRLTGSGTEAFF
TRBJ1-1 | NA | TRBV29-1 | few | TGCAGCGTTACGTGGACTGGCAAGAACACTGAAGCTTTCTTT | CSVTWTGKNTEAFF
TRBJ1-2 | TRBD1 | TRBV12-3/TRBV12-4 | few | TGTGCCAGCAGGTCCGACAGGGTAGGCCCTGGCTACACCTTC | CASRSDRVGPGYTF
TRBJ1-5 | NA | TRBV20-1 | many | TGCAGTGCTACGGCAGGGGCTGGGGCAACTCAGCCCCAGCATTTT | CSATAGAGATQPQHF
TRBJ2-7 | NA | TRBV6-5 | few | TGTGCCAGCAGGGCAGGGTTACAGCACGAGCAGTACTTC | CASRAGLQHEQYF
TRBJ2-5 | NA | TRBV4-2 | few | TGTGCCAGCAGCCAAGATAGCGAGTATCGAGAGACCCAGTACTTC | CASSQDSEYRETQYF
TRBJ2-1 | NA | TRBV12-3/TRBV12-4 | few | TGTGCCAGCAGTTTGCACTTACTAGGGAACAATGAGCAGTTCTTC | CASSLHLLGNNEQFF
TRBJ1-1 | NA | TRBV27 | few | TGTGCCAGCAGTTCCCCCTTGACAGTAAACACTGAAGCTTTCTTT | CASSSPLTVNTEAFF
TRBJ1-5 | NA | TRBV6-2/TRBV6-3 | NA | TGTGCCAGCAGTTACAGGGAGGTGGGCAATCAGCCCCAGCATTTT | CASSYREVGNQPQHF
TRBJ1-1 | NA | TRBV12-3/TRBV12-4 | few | TGTGCCAGCAGTTCAAGGGGCTCAGGCACTGAAGCTTTCTTT | CASSSRGSGTEAFF
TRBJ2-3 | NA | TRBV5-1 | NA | TGCGCCAGCAGCTCCGCTTTAGGTCTGGACGCAGATACGCAGTATTTT | CASSSALGLDADTQYF
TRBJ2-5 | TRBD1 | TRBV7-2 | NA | TGTGCCAGCAGCTTAGAGCTCAGGGGGCGAGAGACCCAGTACTTC | CASSLELRGRETQYF
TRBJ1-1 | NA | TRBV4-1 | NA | TGCGCCAGCAGCCAATGGGGTCCGAACACTGAAGCTTTCTTT | CASSQWGPNTEAFF
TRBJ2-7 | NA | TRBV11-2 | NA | TGTGCCAGCAGCTCAGGTCTTAGAGGGGCCGCTCTTACTTTAAAGGAGCAGTACTTC | CASSSGLRGAALTLKEQYF
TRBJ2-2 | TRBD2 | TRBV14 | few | TGTGCCAGCAGCACACTAGCGGGGTGGACCGGGGAGCTGTTTTTT | CASSTLAGWTGELFF